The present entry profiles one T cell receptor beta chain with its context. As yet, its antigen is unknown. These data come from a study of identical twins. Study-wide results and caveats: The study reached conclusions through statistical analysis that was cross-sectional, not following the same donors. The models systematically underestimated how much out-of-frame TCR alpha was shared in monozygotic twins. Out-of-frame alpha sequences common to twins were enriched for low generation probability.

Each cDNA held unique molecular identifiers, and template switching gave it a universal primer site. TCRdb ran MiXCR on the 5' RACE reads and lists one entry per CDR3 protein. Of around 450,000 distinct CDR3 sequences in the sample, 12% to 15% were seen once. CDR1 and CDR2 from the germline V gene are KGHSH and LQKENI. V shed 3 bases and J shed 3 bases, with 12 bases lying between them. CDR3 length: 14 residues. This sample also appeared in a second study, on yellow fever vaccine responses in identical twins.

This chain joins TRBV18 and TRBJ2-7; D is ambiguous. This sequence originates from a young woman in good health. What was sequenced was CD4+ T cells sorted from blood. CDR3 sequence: CASSPDKGSYEQYF. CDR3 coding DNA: TGTGCCAGCTCACCCGACAAGGGAAGCTACGAGCAGTACTTC.